Included here is one T cell receptor (beta chain) sequence, with context. This entry is derived from a study of T cells expressing NK-cell markers. Following a re-call of the 5' RACE reads, TCRdb has one entry per CDR3 protein and lacks DNA. The sample includes hundreds of thousands of distinct CDR3 sequences. From germline, CDR1 is KGHSH and CDR2 LQKENI. The length of the CDR3 is 14 residues. The chain carries TRBV18 and TRBJ2-7; TCRdb's D gene call, TRBD1, goes unchecked for lack of DNA. Source material: blood T cells: a sorted CD56 or NKG2C T cell subset, CD4+ or CD8+ T cells, or bulk PBMC T cells (not recorded which). The sequence derives from a woman aged 18 to 75 in good health. The CDR3 here is CASSQGAQTYEQYF.